The 11 T cell receptor beta chains below come from one sample, sequenced in a study of OX40 agonist ivuxolimab in advanced cancers. Profiled with immunoSEQ multiplex PCR; TCRdb holds only in-frame clones, not every one. This sample has roughly 34,000 clones, with around 90% found just once. Sequencing used CD4+ or CD8+ T cells sorted from blood, obtained in a trial of the OX40 agonist ivuxolimab. The source is an adult with an advanced solid tumor such as melanoma, head and neck, liver or kidney cancer.

This chain uses TRBV9 with TRBJ1-6, with 7 bases identical to TRBD1. The CDR3 is 16 amino acids. V lost 4 bases, J lost 5 bases, and 9 bases stayed unmatched. Per the germline V gene, CDR1 is SGDLS and CDR2 is YYNGEE. This chain's CDR3 is CASSRRQGVDNSPLHF. CDR3 coding DNA: TGTGCCAGCAGCAGACGACAGGGTGTGGATAATTCACCCCTCCACTTT.

The CDR3 here is CASGLAEASDSNQPQHF. The CDR3 DNA sequence: TGTGCTAGTGGTTTGGCAGAGGCGTCCGATAGCAATCAGCCCCAGCATTTT. The chain has TRBV12-5 and TRBJ1-5; no reliable D call. V lost 1 base and J lost 0, with 13 bases in between. The CDR3 consists of 17 residues. Germline assignment: CDR1 LGHNT and CDR2 FRNRAP.

The V and J genes are TRBV2 and TRBJ1-4; the D gene is possibly TRBD1 (5 bases). Germline V CDR1 and CDR2: SNHLY, FYNNEI. CDR3 length equals 14 residues. V was pared by 4 bases and J by 8 bases, with 14 bases between. The CDR3 sequence: CASSVWGEGEKLFF. CDR3 DNA sequence: TGTGCCAGCAGTGTATGGGGCGAGGGCGAAAAACTGTTTTTT.

The V call is TRBV7-2, the J call TRBJ2-5; TRBD2 matches at 11 bases. Looked up from germline, CDR1 is SGHTA and CDR2 is FQGNSA. This CDR3 comprises 15 residues. Trimming took 6 bases from V and 2 from J; bases not matched to a gene: 5. CDR3 loop: CASSSTSGVQETQYF. In nucleotides, the CDR3 is TGTGCCAGCAGTTCGACTAGCGGGGTTCAAGAGACCCAGTACTTC.

The chain couples TRBV13 to TRBJ2-7; no firm D call. Germline V gene lookup returns CDR1 PRHDT and CDR2 FYEKMQ (reference sequence). V lost 0 bases to trimming and J lost 7 bases, with 25 bases between them. CDR3 length equals 18 residues. The CDR3 region is CASSLGYVAVAGYGEQYF. In nucleotides, the CDR3 is TGTGCCAGCAGCTTAGGGTATGTGGCAGTGGCTGGGTATGGGGAGCAGTACTTC.

This chain connects TRBV11-2 to TRBJ2-7, with TRBD1 as a possible D gene (5 bases). Germline values: CDR1 SGHAT, CDR2 FQNNGV. The CDR3 covers 16 residues. V lost 3 bases, J lost 6 bases, and 21 bases lay in between. The CDR3 nucleotides are TGTGCCAGCAGCTTGGGCAGGGTGAACTCACGGGTCGAGCAGTACTTC. Protein product: CASSLGRVNSRVEQYF.

The V and J genes are TRBV29-1 and TRBJ2-3; 10 bases align to TRBD2. V lost 6 bases and J lost 2; bases outside the gene matches: 2. Germline V gene data show CDR1 as SQVTM and CDR2 as ANQGSEA. The CDR3 runs to 13 residues. CDR3 bases: TGCAGCGTCAGCGGGAGGGCCACAGATACGCAGTATTTT. Residues: CSVSGRATDTQYF.

The chain uses TRBV19 and TRBJ1-3; D is perhaps TRBD1 (5 bases). The CDR3 sequence is 15 residues long. Germline V gene sequence: CDR1 LNHDA, CDR2 SQIVND (reference sequence). V dropped 6 bases and J dropped 1 base, with 13 bases sitting between them. In nucleotides, the CDR3 is TGTGCCAGTAGCCAAGACAGTACTTCTGGAAACACCATATATTTT. Translating it yields CASSQDSTSGNTIYF.

The chain employs TRBV2 and TRBJ2-1, with D unclear. The CDR3 sequence is 15 residues long. V was pared by 5 bases and J by 0 bases, with 11 bases between. Per the germline V gene, CDR1 is SNHLY and CDR2 is FYNNEI. In DNA, the CDR3 is TGTGCCAGCAGTAGGTCTTCGGGCTCCTACAATGAGCAGTTCTTC. Protein: CASSRSSGSYNEQFF.

The J gene is TRBJ2-1, the V gene TRBV9, with 12 bases aligning to TRBD2. This CDR3 has 16 residues. Germline V gene lookup returns CDR1 SGDLS and CDR2 YYNGEE. After removal of 4 bases from V and 5 bases from J, the junction contained 7 bases not matched to a gene. The CDR3: CASSPRLAGVHNEQFF. The CDR3 DNA follows: TGTGCCAGCAGCCCACGACTAGCGGGAGTTCACAATGAGCAGTTCTTC. The full variable domain, completed using reference TRBV9 and TRBJ2-1, is DSGVTQTPKHLITATGQRVTLRCSPRSGDLSVYWYQQSLDQGLQFLIQYYNGEERAKGNILERFSAQQFPDLHSELNLSSLELGDSALYFCASSPRLAGVHNEQFFGPGTRLTVL.

This clone occurred once. This same CDR3 is encoded by further DNA sequences in the sample. The chain employs TRBV9 and TRBJ2-1; 9 nucleotides line up with TRBD2. The germline CDR1 and CDR2 sequences are SGDLS and YYNGEE. This CDR3 contains 15 residues. The J segment lost 4 bases and the V segment lost 1 base, leaving 3 bases of the junction unmatched. CDR3 DNA: TGTGCCAGCAGCGTAAGGCTAGCGGGATACAATGAGCAGTTCTTC. This encodes CASSVRLAGYNEQFF.